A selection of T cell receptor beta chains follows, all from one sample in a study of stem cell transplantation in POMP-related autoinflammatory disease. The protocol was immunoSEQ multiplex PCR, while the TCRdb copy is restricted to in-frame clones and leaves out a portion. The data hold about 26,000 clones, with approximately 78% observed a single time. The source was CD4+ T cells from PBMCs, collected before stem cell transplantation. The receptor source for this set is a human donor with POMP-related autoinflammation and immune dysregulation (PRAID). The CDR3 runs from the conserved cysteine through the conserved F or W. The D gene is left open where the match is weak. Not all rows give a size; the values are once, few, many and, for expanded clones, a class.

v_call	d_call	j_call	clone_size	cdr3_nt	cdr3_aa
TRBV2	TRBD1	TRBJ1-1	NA	TGTGCCAGCAGAGTGACAGGGGCCAACACTGAAGCTTTCTTT	CASRVTGANTEAFF
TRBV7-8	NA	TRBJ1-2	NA	TGTGCCAGCAGCTTAGAGGGAGGTCAGGGGGGCTACACCTTC	CASSLEGGQGGYTF
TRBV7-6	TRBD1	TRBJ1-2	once	TGTGCCATACAGGGGGAGGGTGGCTACACCTTC	CAIQGEGGYTF
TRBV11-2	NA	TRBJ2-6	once	TGTGCCAGCAGCTCGCGTCTCAGGGCTGGGGCCAACGTCCTGACTTTC	CASSSRLRAGANVLTF
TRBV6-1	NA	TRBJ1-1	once	TGTGCCAGCAGTGTTGACAGCGGCATGGCAGAAGCTTTCTTT	CASSVDSGMAEAFF
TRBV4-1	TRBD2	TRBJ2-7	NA	TGCGCCAGCAGCCGTCTTTGGGCGGGAGCGGACTACGAGCAGTACTTC	CASSRLWAGADYEQYF
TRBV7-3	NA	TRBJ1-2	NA	TGTGCCAGCAGCTCCACCGGCTATGGCTACACCTTC	CASSSTGYGYTF
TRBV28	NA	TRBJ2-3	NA	TGTGCCAGCAGTCCTACCGACGGAGTAGATACGCAGTATTTT	CASSPTDGVDTQYF
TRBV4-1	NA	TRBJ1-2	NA	TGCGCCAGCAGCCCCCTACCCTTGAGGGGCGAGCCCTATGGCTACACCTTC	CASSPLPLRGEPYGYTF
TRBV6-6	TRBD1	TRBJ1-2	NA	TGTGCCAGCAGTTACTTGACAGGGATCGGCTACACCTTC	CASSYLTGIGYTF
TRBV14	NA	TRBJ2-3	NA	TGTGCCAGCAGCCGTCACCGAGCAGATACGCAGTATTTT	CASSRHRADTQYF
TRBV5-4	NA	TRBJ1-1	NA	TGTGCCAGCAGCTTGCGGGCCGGGGGAACTGAAGCTTTCTTT	CASSLRAGGTEAFF
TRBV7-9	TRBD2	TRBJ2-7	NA	TGTGCCAGCAGCTCCGCGGCGGGAGACCGAGAGCAGTACTTC	CASSSAAGDREQYF
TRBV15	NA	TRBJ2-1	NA	TGTGCCACCAGCAACCGCCTCGGGGTCGGTGAGCAGTTCTTC	CATSNRLGVGEQFF
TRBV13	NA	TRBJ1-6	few	TGTGCCAGCAGCTCCGGGACTTTGAGGAATTCACCCCTCCACTTT	CASSSGTLRNSPLHF
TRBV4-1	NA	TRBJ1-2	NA	TGCGCCAGCAGCCAAGAACAGGCCCACTACTATGGCTACACCTTC	CASSQEQAHYYGYTF
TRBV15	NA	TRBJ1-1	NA	TGTGCCACCAGCATGACGGGGTCCATGAACACTGAAGCTTTCTTT	CATSMTGSMNTEAFF
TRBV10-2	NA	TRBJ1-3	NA	TGCGCCAGCAGTGGTCCGAGGGGTCAGAACTCTGGAAACACCATATATTTT	CASSGPRGQNSGNTIYF
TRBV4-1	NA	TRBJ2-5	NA	TGCGCCAGCAGCCGCGACAGACAAGAGACCCAGTACTTC	CASSRDRQETQYF
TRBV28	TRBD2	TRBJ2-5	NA	TGTGCCAGCAGCTCTATGAGACTAGCTTTGAGGTACCAAGAGACCCAGTACTTC	CASSSMRLALRYQETQYF
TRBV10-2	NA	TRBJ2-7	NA	TGCGCCGCACGGGACACCCTTGCCTACGAGCAGTACTTC	CAARDTLAYEQYF
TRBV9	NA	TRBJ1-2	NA	TGTGCCAGCAGCTCTCGGGACCAAGGATATGGCTACACCTTC	CASSSRDQGYGYTF
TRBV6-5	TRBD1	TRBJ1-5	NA	TGTGCCAGCAGTCCACAGGGGGCTGGGCAGCCCCAGCATTTT	CASSPQGAGQPQHF
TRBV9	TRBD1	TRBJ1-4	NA	TGTGCCAGCAGCTCTGAACAGGGGGCGAATGAAAAACTGTTTTTT	CASSSEQGANEKLFF
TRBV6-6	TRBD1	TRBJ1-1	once	TGTGCCAGCAGTTGGGACAGCATGAACACTGAAGCTTTCTTT	CASSWDSMNTEAFF
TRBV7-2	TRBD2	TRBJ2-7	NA	TGTGCCAGCAGCCTACTAGCGAGTTCCTACGAGCAGTACTTC	CASSLLASSYEQYF
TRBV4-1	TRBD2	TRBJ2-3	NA	TGCGCCAGCACCACCTTCCGGAGCGGGAGCTCAGATACGCAGTATTTT	CASTTFRSGSSDTQYF
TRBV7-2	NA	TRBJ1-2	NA	TGTGCCAGCAGCGAGGGACAAGGACTAACTGGGGGCTACACCTTC	CASSEGQGLTGGYTF
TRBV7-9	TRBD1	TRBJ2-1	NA	TGTGCCAGCAGCATACCCTCGGCAGGGGGAGTTTTATATGAGCAGTTCTTC	CASSIPSAGGVLYEQFF
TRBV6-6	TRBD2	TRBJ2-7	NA	TGTGCCAGCAGTTCCCTCGGGACTACGGTCGGGCAGTACTTC	CASSSLGTTVGQYF
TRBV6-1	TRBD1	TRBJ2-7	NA	TGTGCCAGCACCCCAGGCCGGGACAGGACCTACGAGCAGTACTTC	CASTPGRDRTYEQYF